This T cell receptor beta chain is from a study of siplizumab effects on memory and regulatory T cells. A remark on this clone: What it binds is unknown.

Study results and limitations: Sequences below about 10^-5 frequency were poorly captured, and few alloreactive clones mapped to unstimulated subsets. Suppressive function of proliferating Tregs from siplizumab cultures was not confirmed. No assignable naive or memory phenotype existed for roughly 75-97% of proliferating CD4+ or CD8+ clones. Siplizumab significantly reduced alloreactive sequences traceable to unstimulated CD4+ memory cells.

J gave up 1 base and V 2 bases, and 10 bases lay outside the gene matches. This CDR3 has 18 residues. Germline CDR1 and CDR2: MGHDK and SYGVNS. This table comes from immunoSEQ multiplex PCR, and its TCRdb copy is limited to in-frame clones, with some not included. The data contain some 62,000 clones, less than 80% of them seen just once; the ten biggest clones take up over 0.4%. This sequence was found in a human donor in good health. The chain is built from TRBV25-1 and TRBJ1-5, with TRBD1 identical over 8 bases. The specimen was memory CD4+ T cells sorted from blood. This CDR3 reads CASSEGQGGGISNQPQHF. As DNA, the CDR3 is TGTGCCAGCAGTGAAGGACAGGGCGGGGGAATAAGCAATCAGCCCCAGCATTTT.